The T cell receptor beta chain under discussion was sequenced for a study of T cell responses to AZD1222 COVID-19 vaccine. This CDR3 spans 13 amino acids. CDR1 is SGHNT, CDR2 YYREEE, per germline (reference sequence). Losses at the gene ends were 2 bases for V and 3 bases for J; bases not matched to a gene: 1. Comment on this clone: Its antigen is unidentified.

TCRdb's table, derived via immunoSEQ multiplex PCR, lists solely in-frame clones and lacks some. Seen here are some 150,000 clones, 90% observed once, and the top ten hold roughly 1.9%. Study-wide findings and caveats: Clonal diversity was possibly underestimated, and white British individuals and females predominated among donors. Elevations in Spike-specific TCR breadth and depth followed administration of two AZD1222 doses.

Material: peripheral blood, obtained on day 0 of AZD1222 vaccination. The source is an adult in good health. This sequence joins TRBV5-4 and TRBJ2-5; TRBD1 agrees at 7 bases. CDR3 in DNA: TGTGCCAGCAGCTTTCAGGGGGAAGAGACCCAGTACTTC. Its translation is CASSFQGEETQYF.